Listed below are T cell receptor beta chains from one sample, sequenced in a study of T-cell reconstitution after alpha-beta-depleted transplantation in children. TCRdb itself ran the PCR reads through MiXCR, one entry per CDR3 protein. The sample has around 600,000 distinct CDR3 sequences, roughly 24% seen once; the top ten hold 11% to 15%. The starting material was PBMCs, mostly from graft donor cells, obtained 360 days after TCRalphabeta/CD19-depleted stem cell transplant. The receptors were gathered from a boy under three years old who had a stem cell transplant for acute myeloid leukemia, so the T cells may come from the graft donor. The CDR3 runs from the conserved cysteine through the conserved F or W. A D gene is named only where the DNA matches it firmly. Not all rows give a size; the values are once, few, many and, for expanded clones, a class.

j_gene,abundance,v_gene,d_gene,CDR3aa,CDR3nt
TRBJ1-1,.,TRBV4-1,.,CASSQGQVNTEAFF,TGCGCCAGCAGCCAAGGACAGGTGAACACTGAAGCTTTCTTT
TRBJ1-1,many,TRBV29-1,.,CSVSLEMNTEAFF,TGCAGCGTTTCACTGGAGATGAACACTGAAGCTTTCTTT
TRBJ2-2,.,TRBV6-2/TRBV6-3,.,CASSYFAGRSGELFF,TGTGCCAGCAGTTACTTTGCGGGAAGATCCGGGGAGCTGTTTTTT
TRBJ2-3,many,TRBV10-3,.,CAISESFRADTQYF,TGTGCCATCAGTGAGTCGTTCCGGGCAGATACGCAGTATTTT
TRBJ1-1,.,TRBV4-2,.,CASSVQDMNTEAFF,TGTGCCAGCAGCGTACAGGACATGAACACTGAAGCTTTCTTT
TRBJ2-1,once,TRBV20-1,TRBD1,CSAQGVSYNEQFF,TGCAGTGCCCAGGGGGTCTCCTACAATGAGCAGTTCTTC
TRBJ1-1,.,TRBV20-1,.,CSAREPGRNTEAFF,TGCAGTGCTAGAGAACCAGGGAGGAACACTGAAGCTTTCTTT
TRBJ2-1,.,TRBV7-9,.,CASSPGGGASSYNEQFF,TGTGCCAGCAGCCCCGGAGGCGGGGCTAGCTCCTACAATGAGCAGTTCTTC
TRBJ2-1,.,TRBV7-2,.,CASSSDRSSYNEQFF,TGTGCCAGCAGCTCCGACAGAAGCTCCTACAATGAGCAGTTCTTC
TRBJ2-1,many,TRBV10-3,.,CAISRGTSYNEQFF,TGTGCCATCAGTCGGGGTACCTCCTACAATGAGCAGTTCTTC
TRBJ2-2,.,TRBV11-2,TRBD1,CASKQTGGLNTGELFF,TGTGCCAGCAAACAGACAGGGGGCCTGAACACCGGGGAGCTGTTTTTT
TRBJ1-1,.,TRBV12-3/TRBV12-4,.,CASTAAEGGTEAFF,TGTGCCAGCACCGCGGCCGAGGGAGGCACTGAAGCTTTCTTT
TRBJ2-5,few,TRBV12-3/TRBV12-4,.,CASGEIPETQYF,TGTGCGTCAGGGGAGATCCCCGAGACCCAGTACTTC
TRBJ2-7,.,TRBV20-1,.,CSARVTASTYEQYF,TGCAGTGCTAGAGTGACAGCGTCAACCTACGAGCAGTACTTC
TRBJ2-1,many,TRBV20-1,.,CSARGVGTSSYNEQFF,TGCAGTGCTAGAGGGGTAGGAACAAGCTCCTACAATGAGCAGTTCTTC
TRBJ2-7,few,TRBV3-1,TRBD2,CASSQVRLAGGPVRVQYF,TGTGCCAGCAGCCAAGTCCGGCTAGCGGGGGGCCCCGTACGAGTGCAGTACTTC
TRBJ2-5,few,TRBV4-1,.,CASSQEAGQETQYF,TGCGCCAGCAGCCAAGAGGCGGGGCAAGAGACCCAGTACTTC
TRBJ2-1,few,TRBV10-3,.,CATGLWVEQFF,TGTGCCACAGGGTTGTGGGTTGAGCAGTTCTTC
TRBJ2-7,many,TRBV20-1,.,CSAQDGYEQYF,TGCAGTGCTCAGGACGGTTACGAGCAGTACTTC
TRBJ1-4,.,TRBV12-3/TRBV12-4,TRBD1,CASSWDRTNEKLFF,TGTGCCAGCAGTTGGGACAGGACCAATGAAAAACTGTTTTTT
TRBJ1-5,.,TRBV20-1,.,CSARRGRSNQPQHF,TGCAGTGCTAGGCGGGGCCGCAGCAATCAGCCCCAGCATTTT
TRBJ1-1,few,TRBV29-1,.,CSVNVGPKVPFMNTEAFF,TGCAGCGTCAACGTGGGGCCCAAGGTGCCCTTTATGAACACTGAAGCTTTCTTT
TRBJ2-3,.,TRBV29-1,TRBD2,CSALLRGGTDTQYF,TGCAGCGCCCTTTTGCGGGGGGGCACAGATACGCAGTATTTT
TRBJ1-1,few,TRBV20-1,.,CSPSQGSYTEAFF,TGCAGTCCATCACAGGGATCGTACACTGAAGCTTTCTTT
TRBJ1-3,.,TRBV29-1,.,CSARGGVFSGNTIYF,TGCAGCGCCCGAGGGGGTGTCTTCTCTGGAAACACCATATATTTT
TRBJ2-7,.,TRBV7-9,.,CASSPLPEGYEQYF,TGTGCCAGCAGCCCCCTCCCTGAAGGGTACGAGCAGTACTTC
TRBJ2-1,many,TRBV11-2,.,CASSPVGSSNEQFF,TGTGCCAGCAGCCCAGTGGGGTCTAGCAATGAGCAGTTCTTC